The 17 T cell receptor beta chains presented below share a single source sample, sequenced in a study of blood T cell repertoires in COVID-19. Measured with immunoSEQ multiplex PCR; TCRdb has only the in-frame clones, and not every one. Here the sample spans 170,000 or so clones, roughly 86% being singletons. Sample: peripheral blood. Receptor source: a man aged 50 or older with active or convalescent COVID-19.

The chain employs TRBV2 and TRBJ2-5; 7 bases line up with TRBD2. V dropped 0 bases and J dropped 4; count of bases not matched to a gene: 5. CDR3 length equals 15 residues. Germline CDR1 and CDR2: SNHLY and FYNNEI. The CDR3 region has the DNA TGTGCCAGCAGTGAAGCGCCGGGGGGTCGAGAGACCCAGTACTTC. Protein: CASSEAPGGRETQYF.

The V call is TRBV7-8, the J call TRBJ1-2, with TRBD1 matching over 9 bases. The CDR3 extends over 16 amino acids. Unmatched junction bases numbered 8, after V lost 1 base and J lost 5 bases. Germline CDR1 and CDR2: SGHVS and FQNEAQ. For the CDR3, the DNA is TGTGCCAGCAGCTTAGGGGACAGGGACGGGCTATATGGCTACACCTTC. This sequence encodes CASSLGDRDGLYGYTF.

V usage is TRBV4-2 and J usage is TRBJ1-1, with TRBD1 matching over 7 bases. With V trimmed by 0 bases and J by 4 bases, 2 bases remained unmatched. CDR1 is LGHNA, CDR2 YNFKEQ, per germline. The length of the CDR3 is 14 residues. CDR3 region: CASSQEDRSTEAFF. The CDR3, as DNA: TGTGCCAGCAGCCAAGAGGACAGGAGCACTGAAGCTTTCTTT.

This chain uses TRBV12-5 with TRBJ1-4; TRBD1 matches 9 bases. With 0 bases clipped from V and 5 bases from J, the junction kept 7 bases outside the gene matches. The CDR3 runs to 17 residues. The germline V gene has CDR1 LGHNT and CDR2 FRNRAP. The CDR3 region has the DNA TGTGCTAGTGGTTTGGTTGCGGACAGGGGAAAAAATGAAAAACTGTTTTTT. Residues: CASGLVADRGKNEKLFF. The whole variable domain, filled in from reference TRBV12-5 and TRBJ1-4, reads DARVTQTPRHKVTEMGQEVTMRCQPILGHNTVFWYRQTMMQGLELLAYFRNRAPLDDSGMPKDRFSAEMPDATLATLKIQPSEPRDSAVYFCASGLVADRGKNEKLFFGSGTQLSVL.

The V gene is TRBV6-2 or TRBV6-3, the J gene TRBJ2-5; TRBD2 matches at 7 bases. Germline V gene data show CDR1 as MNHEY and CDR2 as SVGEGT. V lost 5 bases and J lost 5; bases outside the gene matches: 5. The CDR3 totals 13 residues. Here the CDR3 DNA reads TGTGCCAGCAGTCGGGACTACCGGGAGACCCAGTACTTC. It encodes CASSRDYRETQYF.

The chain joins TRBV7-2 to TRBJ2-2; D is possibly TRBD2 (6 bases). Germline loops: CDR1 SGHTA, CDR2 FQGNSA. Trimming took off 3 bases at V and 5 bases at J, with 10 bases between the two ends. CDR3 length equals 14 residues. The CDR3 protein is CASSFGTPTGELFF. Here the CDR3 DNA reads TGTGCCAGCAGCTTCGGGACTCCGACCGGGGAGCTGTTTTTT.

The chain has TRBV3-1 (or the pseudogene TRBV3-2) and TRBJ2-3, with TRBD2 as a possible D gene (6 bases). Germline CDR1 reads LGHDT; CDR2 reads YNNKEL (reference sequence). The CDR3 contains 17 residues. Trimming removed 1 base at V and 8 bases at J, with 22 bases between. CDR3 sequence (DNA): TGTGCCAGCAGCCAAGGGACCGGGACTCTAGGCCGGGGTACGCAGTATTTT. It encodes CASSQGTGTLGRGTQYF.

V gene TRBV4-3 combines with J gene TRBJ2-1; a weak D match, TRBD1 (6 bases). The CDR3 has 13 residues. V was pared by 2 bases and J by 5 bases, with 7 bases between. Germline lookup yields CDR1 LGHNA and CDR2 YSLEER. CDR3 amino acids: CASSQHRDNEQFF. CDR3 coding DNA: TGCGCCAGCAGCCAACACAGGGACAATGAGCAGTTCTTC.

The chain has TRBV29-1 and TRBJ1-5; 9 bases are shared with TRBD1. Germline V gene lookup returns CDR1 SQVTM and CDR2 ANQGSEA. The CDR3 totals 13 residues. The J segment lost 6 bases and the V segment lost 7 bases, leaving 7 bases of the junction unmatched. In nucleotides, the CDR3 is TGCAGCGGGGGACAGGGAGGGGGTCAGCCCCAGCATTTT. Translating it yields CSGGQGGGQPQHF.

This chain connects TRBV7-6 to TRBJ1-2; a weak D match, TRBD1 (6 bases). There are 15 residues in the CDR3. The germline CDR1 and CDR2 sequences are SGHVS and FNYEAQ. V was pared by 2 bases and J by 7 bases, with 17 bases between. CDR3 loop: CASSLYSTGTRGYTF. The CDR3 bases are TGTGCCAGCAGCTTATACTCGACAGGAACGCGTGGCTACACCTTC.

CDR3 region: CASSIFRGNNSPLHF. The DNA for the CDR3 is TGTGCCAGTAGTATTTTTCGGGGAAATAATTCACCCCTCCACTTT. The rearrangement uses TRBV19 and TRBJ1-6, with D hard to call. CDR1 LNHDA and CDR2 SQIVND come from the germline V gene (reference sequence). V dropped 3 bases and J dropped 5 bases, with 11 bases sitting between them. The CDR3 runs to 15 residues.

The gene calls are TRBV5-4 and TRBJ2-6; 7 bases line up with TRBD1. The V and J ends lost 5 bases and 0 bases, in that order; junction bases with no gene match: 8. This CDR3 comprises 17 residues. Per the germline V gene, CDR1 is SGHNT and CDR2 is YYREEE (reference sequence). The CDR3 DNA sequence: TGTGCCAGCAGGCGGCCGGGACAGAGCTCTGGGGCCAACGTCCTGACTTTC. Translated: CASRRPGQSSGANVLTF.

This clone was recorded a few times. The chain combines TRBV14 with TRBJ1-6; no firm D call. Trimming shortened V by 1 base and J by 6 bases, and 13 bases separated the two germline ends. This CDR3 is 16 amino acids long. Germline V gene lookup returns CDR1 SGHDN and CDR2 FVKESK. The CDR3 DNA is TGTGCCAGCAGCCAAGGGGCCCGTCATCTTAATTCACCCCTCCACTTT. Translating gives CASSQGARHLNSPLHF.

The rearrangement links TRBV9 to TRBJ2-1; 9 positions match TRBD2. Germline V gene lookup returns CDR1 SGDLS and CDR2 YYNGEE. The CDR3 sequence is 16 residues long. Unmatched junction bases numbered 5, after V lost 0 bases and J lost 4 bases. The CDR3 reads CASSVEASGVYNEQFF. The DNA of the CDR3 is TGTGCCAGCAGCGTAGAGGCTAGCGGGGTATACAATGAGCAGTTCTTC.

V is TRBV7-3 and J is TRBJ2-5, with a weak D call TRBD2 (6 bases). Germline CDR1 and CDR2: SGHTA and FQGTGA. CDR3 length: 16 amino acids. The germline V and J ends were trimmed by 5 bases and 4 bases, with 20 bases remaining between them. The CDR3 spells CASSPNRDGGLETQYF. The DNA of the CDR3 is TGTGCCAGCAGCCCCAACCGGGACGGGGGATTAGAGACCCAGTACTTC.

The chain couples TRBV7-2 to TRBJ1-1; 9 bases are a match to TRBD1. The CDR3 extends over 15 amino acids. V was pared by 4 bases and J by 7 bases, with 10 bases of the junction left unmatched. Germline V gene lookup returns CDR1 SGHTA and CDR2 FQGNSA. In nucleotides, the CDR3 is TGTGCCAGCAGCTGGGGACAGGGTAATTCAAATGAAGCTTTCTTT. Translating gives CASSWGQGNSNEAFF.

This chain uses TRBV6-6 with TRBJ2-1; the match to TRBD1 covers 7 bases. V gave up 2 bases and J gave up 4 bases; unmatched junction bases: 8. The CDR3 length is 16 residues. Germline CDR1 is MNHNY and CDR2 is SVGAGI (reference sequence). The CDR3 nucleotides are TGTGCCAGCAGTTACCATAGGACAGGTTCGTACAATGAGCAGTTCTTC. Translating it yields CASSYHRTGSYNEQFF.